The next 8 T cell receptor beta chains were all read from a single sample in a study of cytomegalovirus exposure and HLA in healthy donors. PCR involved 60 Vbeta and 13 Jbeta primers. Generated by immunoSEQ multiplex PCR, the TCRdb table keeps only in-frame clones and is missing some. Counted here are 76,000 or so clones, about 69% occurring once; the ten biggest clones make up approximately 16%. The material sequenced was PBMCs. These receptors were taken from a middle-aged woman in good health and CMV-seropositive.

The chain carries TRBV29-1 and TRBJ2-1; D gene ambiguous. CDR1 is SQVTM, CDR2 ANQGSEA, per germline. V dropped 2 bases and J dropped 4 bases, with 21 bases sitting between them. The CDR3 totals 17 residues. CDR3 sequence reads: CSVELSPQASYYNEQFF. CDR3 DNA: TGCAGCGTTGAATTGTCCCCGCAGGCCTCCTATTACAATGAGCAGTTCTTC.

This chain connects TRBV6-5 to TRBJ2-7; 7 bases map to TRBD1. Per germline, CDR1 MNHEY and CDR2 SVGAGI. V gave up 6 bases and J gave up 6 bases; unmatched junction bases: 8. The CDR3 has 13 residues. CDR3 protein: CASRTGLIGEQYF. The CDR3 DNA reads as TGTGCCAGCAGGACAGGGTTAATCGGCGAGCAGTACTTC.

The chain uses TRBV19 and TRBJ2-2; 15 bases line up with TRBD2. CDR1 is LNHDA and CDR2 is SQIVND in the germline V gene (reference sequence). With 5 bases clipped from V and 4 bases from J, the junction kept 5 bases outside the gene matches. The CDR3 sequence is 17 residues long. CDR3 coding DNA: TGTGCCAGTAGTCCCGGGACTAGCGGGGGGTTCACCGGGGAGCTGTTTTTT. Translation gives CASSPGTSGGFTGELFF.

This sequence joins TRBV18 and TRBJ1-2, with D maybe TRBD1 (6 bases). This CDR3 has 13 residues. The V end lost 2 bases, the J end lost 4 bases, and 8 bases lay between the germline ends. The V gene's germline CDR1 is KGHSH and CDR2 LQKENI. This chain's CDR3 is CASSPGGAYGYTF. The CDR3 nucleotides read TGTGCCAGCTCACCAGGGGGGGCCTATGGCTACACCTTC.

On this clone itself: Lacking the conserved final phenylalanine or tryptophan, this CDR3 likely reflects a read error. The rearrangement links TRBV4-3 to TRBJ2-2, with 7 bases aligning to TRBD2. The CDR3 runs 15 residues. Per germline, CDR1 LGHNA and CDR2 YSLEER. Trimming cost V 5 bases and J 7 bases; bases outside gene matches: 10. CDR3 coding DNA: TGCGCCAGCAGCTTTAGCGGGTTAAGTGGCGGGGAGCTGTTTGTT. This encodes CASSFSGLSGGELFV.

Here the CDR3 DNA reads TGTGCCAGCAGCCGTTCTTGGGGCGAGGATGAAAAACTGTTTTTT. It yields the protein CASSRSWGEDEKLFF. The chain recombines TRBV7-9 with TRBJ1-4; the D gene is possibly TRBD1 (5 bases). This CDR3 region has 15 residues. The V gene's germline CDR1 is SEHNR and CDR2 FQNEAQ (reference sequence). With 5 bases removed from V and 6 bases from J, the gap between germline ends came to 16 bases.

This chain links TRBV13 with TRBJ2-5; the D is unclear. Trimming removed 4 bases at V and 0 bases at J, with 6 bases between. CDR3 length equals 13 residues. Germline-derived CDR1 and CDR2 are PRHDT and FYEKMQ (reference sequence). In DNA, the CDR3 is TGTGCCAGCAGCTCGGTAGACCAAGAGACCCAGTACTTC. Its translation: CASSSVDQETQYF.

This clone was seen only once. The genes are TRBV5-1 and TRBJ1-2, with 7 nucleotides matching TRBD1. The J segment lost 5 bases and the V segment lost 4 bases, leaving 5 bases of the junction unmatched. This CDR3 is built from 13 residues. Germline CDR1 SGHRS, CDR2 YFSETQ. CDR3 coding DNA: TGCGCCAGCAGCCTGGGACAGTATTATGGCTACACCTTC. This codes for CASSLGQYYGYTF.